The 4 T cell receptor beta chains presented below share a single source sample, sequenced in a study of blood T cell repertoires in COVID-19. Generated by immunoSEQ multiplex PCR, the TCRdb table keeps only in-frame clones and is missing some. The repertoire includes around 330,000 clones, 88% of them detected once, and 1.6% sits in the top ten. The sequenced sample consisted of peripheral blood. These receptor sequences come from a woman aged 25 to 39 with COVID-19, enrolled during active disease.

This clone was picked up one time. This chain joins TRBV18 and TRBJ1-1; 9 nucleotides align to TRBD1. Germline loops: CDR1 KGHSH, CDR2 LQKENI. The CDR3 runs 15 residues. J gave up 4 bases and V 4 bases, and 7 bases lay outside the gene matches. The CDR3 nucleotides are TGTGCCAGCTCACTTTCGGACAGGGGAGTCACTGAAGCTTTCTTT. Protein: CASSLSDRGVTEAFF. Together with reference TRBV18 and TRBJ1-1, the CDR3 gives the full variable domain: NAGVMQNPRHLVRRRGQEARLRCSPMKGHSHVYWYRQLPEEGLKFMVYLQKENIIDESGMPKERFSAEFPKEGPSILRIQQVVRGDSAAYFCASSLSDRGVTEAFFGQGTRLTVV.

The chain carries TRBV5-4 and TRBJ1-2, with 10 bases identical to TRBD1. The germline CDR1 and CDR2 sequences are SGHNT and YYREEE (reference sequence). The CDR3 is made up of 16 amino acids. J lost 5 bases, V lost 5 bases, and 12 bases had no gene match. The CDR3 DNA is TGTGCCAGCAGTATTGGGGGACAGGGGAAAGGGTATGGCTACACCTTC. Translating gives CASSIGGQGKGYGYTF.

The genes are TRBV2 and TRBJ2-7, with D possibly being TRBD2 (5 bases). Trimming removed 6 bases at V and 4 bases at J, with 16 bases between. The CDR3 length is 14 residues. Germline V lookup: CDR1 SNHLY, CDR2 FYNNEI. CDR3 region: CASSVAGNIYEQYF. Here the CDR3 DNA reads TGTGCCAGCAGCGTAGCCGGGAATATATACGAGCAGTACTTC.

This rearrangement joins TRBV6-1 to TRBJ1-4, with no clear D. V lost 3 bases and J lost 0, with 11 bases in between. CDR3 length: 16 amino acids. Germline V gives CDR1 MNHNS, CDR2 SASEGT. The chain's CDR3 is CASSEWWGATNEKLFF. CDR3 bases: TGTGCCAGCAGTGAGTGGTGGGGAGCAACTAATGAAAAACTGTTTTTT.